This is a list of T cell receptor beta chains from one sample in a study of blood T cell repertoires in COVID-19. Method: immunoSEQ multiplex PCR; TCRdb's copy keeps in-frame clones and lacks some. This sample has tens of thousands of clones, with about four fifths found just once. Source material: peripheral blood. The source of these receptors is a woman of 80 years or more with acute or convalescent COVID-19. Both conserved end residues are part of each CDR3. Each record gives: D gene, V gene, J gene, clone size, CDR3 DNA, CDR3 protein. A D gene is named only where the DNA matches it firmly. Not every row has a clone size; where given, it reads once, few, many or a size class.

TRBD2,TRBV5-1,TRBJ2-7,.,TGCGCCAGCACCACGACTAGCGGGAGCCTTTTTTACGAGCAGTACTTC,CASTTTSGSLFYEQYF
TRBD2,TRBV10-3,TRBJ2-1,few,TGTGCGATAGGGACTAGCGGGAGAGGTGAGCAGTTCTTC,CAIGTSGRGEQFF
TRBD1,TRBV6-5,TRBJ1-5,.,TGTGCCAGCTCCCCGACAGGGGGAAATCAGCCCCAGCATTTT,CASSPTGGNQPQHF
TRBD2,TRBV30,TRBJ2-5,.,TGTGCCTGGGCCCCTAGCGGGCGGTCTGGAACCCAGTACTTC,CAWAPSGRSGTQYF
TRBD2,TRBV11-1,TRBJ2-7,.,TGTGCCAGCAGCTTAGCCACGGGAGGGCCGCAGGAGCAGTACTTC,CASSLATGGPQEQYF
.,TRBV19,TRBJ2-7,few,TGTGCCAGTAGACCCTGGAGGTACGAGCAGTACTTC,CASRPWRYEQYF
TRBD1,TRBV7-2,TRBJ2-3,.,TGTGCCAGCAGCCGTGACAGGGGGCTGAGAGATACGCAGTATTTT,CASSRDRGLRDTQYF
TRBD2,TRBV6-1,TRBJ2-3,few,TGTGCCAGCAGTGAACGAGAGCGGGAGTCAGATACGCAGTATTTT,CASSERERESDTQYF
TRBD1,TRBV19,TRBJ2-2,.,TGTGCCAGTAGTCAACCGGGACAGGGGACCGGGGAGCTGTTTTTT,CASSQPGQGTGELFF
.,TRBV28,TRBJ2-3,.,TGTGCCAGCAGTTTATTAGGGGCGAGCACAGATACGCAGTATTTT,CASSLLGASTDTQYF
TRBD2,TRBV3-1/TRBV3-2,TRBJ2-7,few,TGTGCCAGCAGCCAACAAGGCGGGAGGACCAGCTCCTACGAGCAGTACTTC,CASSQQGGRTSSYEQYF
TRBD1,TRBV5-5,TRBJ2-7,.,TGTGCCAGCAGCTTTCCGGGACAGGGGAACGAGCAGTACTTC,CASSFPGQGNEQYF
TRBD1,TRBV4-3,TRBJ2-1,.,TGCGCCAGCAGCCAAGATCAGGGGCAGGGGGATGAGCAGTTCTTC,CASSQDQGQGDEQFF
TRBD2,TRBV4-3,TRBJ2-1,.,TGCGCCAGCAGCCAAGGGAGCGGGAAGTCCTACAATGAGCAGTTCTTC,CASSQGSGKSYNEQFF
.,TRBV28,TRBJ2-6,.,TGTGCCGGGGGCCGCGTCTCCTCCTCTGGGGCCAACGTCCTGACTTTC,CAGGRVSSSGANVLTF
.,TRBV4-1,TRBJ1-2,.,TGCGCCAGCAGCCATCCCCTGGATCCGGGAGCTAACTATGGCTACACCTTC,CASSHPLDPGANYGYTF
.,TRBV10-1,TRBJ2-2,.,TGCGCCAGCAGTGAGTTTCGCCGACCGGGAACGAACACCGGGGAGCTGTTTTTT,CASSEFRRPGTNTGELFF
.,TRBV27,TRBJ2-1,.,TGTGCCAGCAGTTCCAGGACTACCAATGAGCAGTTCTTC,CASSSRTTNEQFF
.,TRBV12-3/TRBV12-4,TRBJ2-7,.,TGTGCCAGCAGTGGAGAAGCACGCGAGCAGTACTTC,CASSGEAREQYF
TRBD1,TRBV10-1,TRBJ2-2,few,TGCGCCAGCGCCGGACAGGGGGTCACCGGGGAGCTGTTTTTT,CASAGQGVTGELFF
.,TRBV6-6,TRBJ1-3,.,TGTGCCAGCAGTTACGTCTCTAGGGCGGGGGGAAACACCATATATTTT,CASSYVSRAGGNTIYF
TRBD1,TRBV6-5,TRBJ1-1,.,TGTGCCAGCAGTCGAAGCAGGGGGGCCTTTGAAGCTTTCTTT,CASSRSRGAFEAFF
.,TRBV2,TRBJ2-7,.,TGTGCCAGCAGTGAAGTTTGGGGGCTCACCTACGAGCAGTACTTC,CASSEVWGLTYEQYF
.,TRBV5-4,TRBJ2-5,.,TGTGCCAGCAGCTTGATTTCAGGTCAAGAGACCCAGTACTTC,CASSLISGQETQYF
TRBD2,TRBV5-1,TRBJ2-7,.,TGCGCCAGCAGAGGGGGACTAGCGCCCACCGGGCAGTACTTC,CASRGGLAPTGQYF
.,TRBV10-3,TRBJ1-2,.,TGTGCCATCAGTGCGGGGTACTATGGCTACACCTTC,CAISAGYYGYTF
TRBD1,TRBV28,TRBJ1-2,.,TGTGCCAGCAGTAGACAGGGTCGCTACACCTTC,CASSRQGRYTF
.,TRBV5-1,TRBJ1-3,.,TGCGCCAGCAGCTTGACGCAGGCCTCTGGAAACACCATATATTTT,CASSLTQASGNTIYF
.,TRBV6-1,TRBJ2-7,.,TGTGCCAGCAGTAGACAACCGGGGTACGAGCAGTACTTC,CASSRQPGYEQYF
.,TRBV2,TRBJ2-5,.,TGTGCCAGCAGTAACGAGGCGGGAGAGACCCAGTACTTC,CASSNEAGETQYF
TRBD1,TRBV28,TRBJ2-7,.,TGTGCCAGCAGTGGTCGGGACAGGGGTTACGAGCAGTACTTC,CASSGRDRGYEQYF